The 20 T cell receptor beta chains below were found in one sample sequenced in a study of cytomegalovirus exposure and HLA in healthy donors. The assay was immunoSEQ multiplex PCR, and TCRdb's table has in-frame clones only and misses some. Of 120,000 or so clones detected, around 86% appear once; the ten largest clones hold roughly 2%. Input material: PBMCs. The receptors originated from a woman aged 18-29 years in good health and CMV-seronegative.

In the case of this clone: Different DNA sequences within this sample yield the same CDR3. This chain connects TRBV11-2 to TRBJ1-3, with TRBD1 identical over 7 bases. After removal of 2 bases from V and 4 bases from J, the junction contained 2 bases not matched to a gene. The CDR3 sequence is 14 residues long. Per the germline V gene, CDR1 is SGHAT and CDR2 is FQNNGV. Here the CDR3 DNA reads TGTGCCAGCAGCTTAACAGGGGCAGGAAACACCATATATTTT. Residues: CASSLTGAGNTIYF.

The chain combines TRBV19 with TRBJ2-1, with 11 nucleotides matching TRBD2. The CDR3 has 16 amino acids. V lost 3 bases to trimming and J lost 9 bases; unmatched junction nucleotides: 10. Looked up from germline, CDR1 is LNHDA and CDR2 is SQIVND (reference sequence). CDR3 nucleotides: TGTGCCAGTAGTATGGAACTAGCGGGAGTCCGTGGTGAGCAGTTCTTC. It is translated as CASSMELAGVRGEQFF.

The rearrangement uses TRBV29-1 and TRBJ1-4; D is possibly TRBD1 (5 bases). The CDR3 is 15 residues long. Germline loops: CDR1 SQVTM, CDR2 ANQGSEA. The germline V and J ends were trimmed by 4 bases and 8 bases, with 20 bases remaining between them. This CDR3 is CSVGAGWAMGEKLFF. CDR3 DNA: TGCAGCGTTGGGGCAGGGTGGGCCATGGGAGAAAAACTGTTTTTT.

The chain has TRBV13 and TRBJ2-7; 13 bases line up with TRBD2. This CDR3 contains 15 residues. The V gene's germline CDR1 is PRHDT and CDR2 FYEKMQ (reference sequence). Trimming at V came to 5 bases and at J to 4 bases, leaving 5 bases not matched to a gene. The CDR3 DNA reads TGTGCCAGCAGCACACCGGGACTAGCGGGATACGAGCAGTACTTC. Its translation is CASSTPGLAGYEQYF.

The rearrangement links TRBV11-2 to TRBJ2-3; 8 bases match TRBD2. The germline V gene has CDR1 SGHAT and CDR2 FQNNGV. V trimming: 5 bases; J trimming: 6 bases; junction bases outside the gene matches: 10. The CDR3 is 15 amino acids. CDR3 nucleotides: TGTGCCAGCAGCCAAAGGACTAGCCTGTCCGATACGCAGTATTTT. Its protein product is CASSQRTSLSDTQYF. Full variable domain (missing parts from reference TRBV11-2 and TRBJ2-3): EAGVAQSPRYKIIEKRQSVAFWCNPISGHATLYWYQQILGQGPKLLIQFQNNGVVDDSQLPKDRFSAERLKGVDSTLKIQPAKLEDSAVYLCASSQRTSLSDTQYFGPGTRLTVL.

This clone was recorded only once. The CDR3 sequence is CASSAYKHQPQHF. The CDR3 DNA is TGTGCCAGCAGTGCATATAAGCATCAGCCCCAGCATTTT. This chain connects TRBV6-1 to TRBJ1-5; no firm D call. Trimming stripped 4 bases from V and 5 bases from J, with 9 bases between. The CDR3 consists of 13 residues. The germline CDR1 and CDR2 sequences are MNHNS and SASEGT.

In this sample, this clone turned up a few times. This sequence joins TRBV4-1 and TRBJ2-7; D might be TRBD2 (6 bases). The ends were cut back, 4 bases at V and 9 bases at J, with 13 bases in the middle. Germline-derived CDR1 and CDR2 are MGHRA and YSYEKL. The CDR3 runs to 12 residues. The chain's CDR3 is CASSPGIAAQYF. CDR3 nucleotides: TGCGCCAGCAGCCCGGGGATAGCGGCGCAGTACTTC.

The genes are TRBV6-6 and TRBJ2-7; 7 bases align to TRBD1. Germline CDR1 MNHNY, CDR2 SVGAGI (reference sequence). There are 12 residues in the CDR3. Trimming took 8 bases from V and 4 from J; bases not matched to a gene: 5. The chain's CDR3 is CASLGGSYEQYF. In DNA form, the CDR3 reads TGTGCCAGCCTAGGGGGCAGTTACGAGCAGTACTTC.

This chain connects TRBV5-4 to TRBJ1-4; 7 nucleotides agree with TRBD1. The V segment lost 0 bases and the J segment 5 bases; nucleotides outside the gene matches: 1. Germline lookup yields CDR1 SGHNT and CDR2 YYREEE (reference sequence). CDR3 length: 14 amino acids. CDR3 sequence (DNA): TGTGCCAGCAGCTTGGCAGGGGGGAATGAAAAACTGTTTTTT. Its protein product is CASSLAGGNEKLFF.

The CDR3 sequence: CASSSGTSGEVIHEQFF. CDR3 DNA sequence: TGTGCCAGCAGCTCCGGGACTAGCGGGGAGGTTATCCATGAGCAGTTCTTC. The chain combines TRBV5-6 with TRBJ2-1; the match to TRBD2 covers 13 bases. The CDR3 has 17 amino acids. J lost 8 bases, V lost 3 bases, and 11 bases had no gene match. CDR1 is SGHDT, CDR2 YYEEEE, per germline.

CDR3 amino acids: CASSHEWTGVIEQYF. The DNA of the CDR3 is TGTGCCAGCAGCCACGAATGGACAGGGGTTATCGAGCAGTACTTC. V and J are TRBV4-2 and TRBJ2-7; TRBD1 aligns across 9 bases. Germline lookup yields CDR1 LGHNA and CDR2 YNFKEQ. This CDR3 comprises 15 residues. Unmatched junction bases numbered 9, after V lost 3 bases and J lost 6 bases.

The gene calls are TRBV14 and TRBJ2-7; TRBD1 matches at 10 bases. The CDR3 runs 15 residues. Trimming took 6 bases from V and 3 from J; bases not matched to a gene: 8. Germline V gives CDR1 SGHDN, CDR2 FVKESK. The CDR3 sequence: CASSRRDRGVYEQYF. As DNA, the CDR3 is TGTGCCAGCAGTCGCCGGGACAGGGGAGTCTACGAGCAGTACTTC.

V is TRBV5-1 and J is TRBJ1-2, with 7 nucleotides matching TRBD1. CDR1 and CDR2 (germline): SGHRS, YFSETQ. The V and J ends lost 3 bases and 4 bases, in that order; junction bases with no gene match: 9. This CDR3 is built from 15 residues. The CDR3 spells CASSSLYRGSYGYTF. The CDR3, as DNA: TGCGCCAGCAGCTCTCTCTACAGGGGATCCTATGGCTACACCTTC.

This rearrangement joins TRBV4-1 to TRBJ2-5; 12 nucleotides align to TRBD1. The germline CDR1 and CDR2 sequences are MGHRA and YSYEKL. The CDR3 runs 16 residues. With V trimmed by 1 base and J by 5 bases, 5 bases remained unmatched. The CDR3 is CASSQARDRGRETQYF. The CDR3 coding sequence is TGCGCCAGCAGCCAAGCCCGGGACAGGGGGCGGGAGACCCAGTACTTC.

This chain's CDR3 is CASRQSGRGNTGELFF. In DNA form, the CDR3 reads TGTGCCAGCAGACAAAGCGGCAGGGGTAACACCGGGGAGCTGTTTTTT. V is TRBV7-9 and J is TRBJ2-2; tentatively, D is TRBD1 (6 bases). Germline CDR1 is SEHNR and CDR2 is FQNEAQ (reference sequence). This CDR3 region has 16 residues. The ends were cut back, 6 bases at V and 2 bases at J, with 16 bases in the middle.

CDR3 bases: TGTGCCAGCAGCTCACAGGGGAACTCTGGAAACACCATATATTTT. This gives the protein CASSSQGNSGNTIYF. V usage is TRBV9 and J usage is TRBJ1-3; 7 positions agree with TRBD1. The CDR3 sequence is 15 residues long. CDR1 and CDR2 (germline): SGDLS, YYNGEE. V shed 4 bases, J shed 0 bases, and the junction held 4 bases outside the gene matches.

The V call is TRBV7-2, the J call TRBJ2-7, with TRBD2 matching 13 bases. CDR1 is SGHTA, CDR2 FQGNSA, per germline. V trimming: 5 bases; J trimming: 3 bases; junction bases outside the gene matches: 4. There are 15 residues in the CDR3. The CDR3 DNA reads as TGTGCCAGCAGCCAGAGGACTAGCGGGGGCTACGAGCAGTACTTC. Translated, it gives CASSQRTSGGYEQYF.

CDR3 amino acids: CASRPDRVIGYTF. CDR3 nucleotides: TGTGCCAGCAGACCGGACAGGGTGATAGGCTACACCTTC. The chain has TRBV27 and TRBJ1-2; TRBD1 aligns across 8 bases. V shed 6 bases and J 8 bases; nucleotides not matched to a gene: 8. The CDR3 has 13 amino acids. Germline CDR1 reads MNHEY; CDR2 reads SMNVEV (reference sequence).

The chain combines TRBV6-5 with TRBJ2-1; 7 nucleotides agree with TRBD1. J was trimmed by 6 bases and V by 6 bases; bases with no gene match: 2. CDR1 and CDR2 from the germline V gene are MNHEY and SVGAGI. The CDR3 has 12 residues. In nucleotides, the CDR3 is TGTGCCAGCAGGGGGACAGTCAATGAGCAGTTCTTC. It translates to CASRGTVNEQFF.

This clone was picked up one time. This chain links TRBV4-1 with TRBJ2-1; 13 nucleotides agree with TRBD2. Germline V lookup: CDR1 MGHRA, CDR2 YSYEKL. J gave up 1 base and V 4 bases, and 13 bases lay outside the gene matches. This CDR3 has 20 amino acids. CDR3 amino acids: CASSLRLAGGISGSYNEQFF. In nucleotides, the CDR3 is TGCGCCAGCAGCCTAAGACTAGCGGGAGGTATTTCGGGTTCCTACAATGAGCAGTTCTTC.